Listed below are T cell receptor beta chains from one sample, sequenced in a study of blood T cell repertoires in COVID-19. TCRdb's copy holds only in-frame clones and misses some; the assay was immunoSEQ multiplex PCR. The sample records 65,000 to 95,000 clones, 90% to 95% being singletons. The sequenced material came from peripheral blood. These receptors all come from a man over 45 with COVID-19, enrolled during active disease. CDR3s include the opening cysteine and the closing phenylalanine or tryptophan. D genes are given only for firm matches.

CDR3 protein	D gene	V gene	J gene
CASSPDGQSTEAFF	.	TRBV9	TRBJ1-1
CASSIGLAVTGELFF	TRBD2	TRBV19	TRBJ2-2
CASSLASSGGYTF	.	TRBV5-6	TRBJ1-2
CASSIGGGLGEKLFF	.	TRBV19	TRBJ1-4
CASSWGTGGTQYF	TRBD1	TRBV5-8	TRBJ2-5
CASRIPSNYGYTF	.	TRBV19	TRBJ1-2
CASSAGTSGPSYNEQFF	TRBD2	TRBV9	TRBJ2-1
CASGVGRTNEKLFF	.	TRBV5-1	TRBJ1-4
CASSEEEGQETQYF	.	TRBV5-4	TRBJ2-5
CSGPQGLQYNEQFF	.	TRBV29-1	TRBJ2-1
CASSDAGLSGNTIYF	.	TRBV6-1	TRBJ1-3
CASSIITGGNQPQHF	TRBD1	TRBV19	TRBJ1-5
CAWSGGAGYTDTQYF	TRBD2	TRBV30	TRBJ2-3
CASSFRVPLNTEAFF	.	TRBV2	TRBJ1-1
CASSLGQGDEKLFF	.	TRBV25-1	TRBJ1-4
CASSLGGGGDEKLFF	.	TRBV7-8	TRBJ1-4
CASSIDRGKAGTQYF	.	TRBV19	TRBJ2-5
CASSYLLGNTGELFF	.	TRBV6-6	TRBJ2-2
CASSYGPGTPYPNTEAFF	.	TRBV6-2/TRBV6-3	TRBJ1-1
CASSEGGVGDTQYF	.	TRBV5-1	TRBJ2-3
CASSSSGRAPGELFF	TRBD2	TRBV5-5	TRBJ2-2
CAISPDRGPSEKLFF	TRBD1	TRBV10-3	TRBJ1-4
CASSGGINEKLFF	.	TRBV6-4	TRBJ1-4
CASSHRDGGYTF	.	TRBV6-5	TRBJ1-2
CASSSETGVSPLHF	TRBD1	TRBV5-1	TRBJ1-6
CASRILGGGEQFF	TRBD2	TRBV11-2	TRBJ2-1
CASSFRQYTGELFF	.	TRBV6-5	TRBJ2-2
CASSQDPDGEGSSYEQYF	TRBD2	TRBV4-2	TRBJ2-7
CASSLTGLAGMETQYF	TRBD2	TRBV5-6	TRBJ2-5
CASSLVTSGGTGELFF	TRBD2	TRBV5-1	TRBJ2-2
CASSSQGGGGYTF	.	TRBV5-1	TRBJ1-2
CAISEAGTGNTIYF	.	TRBV10-3	TRBJ1-3
CASAGTGGAADTQYF	TRBD1	TRBV5-4	TRBJ2-3
CASSLVREEQFF	.	TRBV12-3/TRBV12-4	TRBJ2-1
CASSLGSGDSGSPLHF	.	TRBV5-1	TRBJ1-6
CASSTRQGSYGYTF	TRBD1	TRBV7-2	TRBJ1-2
CASSATGTSGRDEQFF	TRBD2	TRBV28	TRBJ2-1
CASSLSDGLYNEQFF	.	TRBV5-1	TRBJ2-1
CAISDRAGDSGYGYTF	.	TRBV10-3	TRBJ1-2
CASRLSANTEAFF	.	TRBV7-9	TRBJ1-1
CASSPRTGGGRGRETDTQYF	TRBD1	TRBV9	TRBJ2-3
CASSGLGTGEAGELFF	TRBD1	TRBV7-9	TRBJ2-2
CASSSGGAGNTIYF	.	TRBV28	TRBJ1-3
CASSLGGGAGDVNIQYF	TRBD2	TRBV5-1	TRBJ2-4
CASSLIAASSYEQYF	.	TRBV27	TRBJ2-7
CASSIRQGDYNEQFF	TRBD1	TRBV19	TRBJ2-1
CASSLVLRVPSGRQETQYF	TRBD2	TRBV11-2	TRBJ2-5
CASSLGQSTDTQYF	.	TRBV11-2	TRBJ2-3
CASSVSGQVADEQFF	TRBD1	TRBV9	TRBJ2-1
CASSPVPPSGRVNNEQFF	TRBD2	TRBV27	TRBJ2-1